This TCR beta chain stems from a study of identical twins. Overall study findings and caveats: Out-of-frame alpha sequences shared by twins showed excess low generation probability. The more abundant beta clonotypes in cord blood had fewer insertions, and memory repertoires did not show this.

Healthy Caucasians provided all donations. With respect to this clonotype: The antigen remains undetermined.

TCRdb called the 5' RACE reads again in MiXCR, with one record for every CDR3 protein. The sample contains hundreds of thousands of distinct CDR3 sequences, 24% of which appear only once. The sample was also linked to a second study, of T cells expressing NK-cell markers. Per that paper: Among a few donors, these clonotypes also ranked first in the CD3+CD56-NKG2C+ fraction.

The clonotype comes from a woman between 18 and 29 years old in good health. Specimen: CD4+ T cells sorted from blood.

CDR3 sequence (DNA): TGCAGTGCGCAACATGGGGTGGGGGATGAAAAACTGTTTTTT. Its translation: CSAQHGVGDEKLFF. The chain combines TRBV20-1 with TRBJ1-4; tentative D call: TRBD1 (5 bases). Trimming took 6 bases from V and 6 from J, leaving 17 bases between them. Germline-derived CDR1 and CDR2 are DFQATT and SNEGSKA (reference sequence). The CDR3 contains 14 residues.